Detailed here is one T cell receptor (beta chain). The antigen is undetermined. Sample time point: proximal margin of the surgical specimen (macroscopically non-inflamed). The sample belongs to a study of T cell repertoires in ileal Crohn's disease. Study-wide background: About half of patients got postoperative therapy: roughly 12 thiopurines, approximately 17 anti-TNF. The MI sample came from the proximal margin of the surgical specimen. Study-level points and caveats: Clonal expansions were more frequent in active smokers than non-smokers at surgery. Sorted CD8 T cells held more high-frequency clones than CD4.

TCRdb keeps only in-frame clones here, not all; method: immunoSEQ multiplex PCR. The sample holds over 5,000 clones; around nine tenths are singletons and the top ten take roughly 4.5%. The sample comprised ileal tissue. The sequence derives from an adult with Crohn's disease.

The CDR3 bases are TGTGCCAGCTCACTTACAGGCAGCTCCTATAATTCACCCCTCCACTTT. It is translated as CASSLTGSSYNSPLHF. This chain uses TRBV18 with TRBJ1-6, with TRBD1 as a possible D gene (5 bases). CDR1 and CDR2 (germline): KGHSH, LQKENI. Trimming stripped 4 bases from V and 0 bases from J, with 10 bases between. The CDR3 loop spans 16 amino acids.